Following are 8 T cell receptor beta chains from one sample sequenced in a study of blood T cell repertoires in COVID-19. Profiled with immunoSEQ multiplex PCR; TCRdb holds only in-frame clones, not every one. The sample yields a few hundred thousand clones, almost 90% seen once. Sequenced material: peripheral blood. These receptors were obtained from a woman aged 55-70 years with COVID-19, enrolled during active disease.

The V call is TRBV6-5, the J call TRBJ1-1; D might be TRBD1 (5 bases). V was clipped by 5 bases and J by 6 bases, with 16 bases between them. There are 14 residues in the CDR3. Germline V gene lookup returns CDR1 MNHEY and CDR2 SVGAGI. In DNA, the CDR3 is TGTGCCAGCAGTCAACCCGGGACGGGGGCTGAAGCTTTCTTT. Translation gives CASSQPGTGAEAFF.

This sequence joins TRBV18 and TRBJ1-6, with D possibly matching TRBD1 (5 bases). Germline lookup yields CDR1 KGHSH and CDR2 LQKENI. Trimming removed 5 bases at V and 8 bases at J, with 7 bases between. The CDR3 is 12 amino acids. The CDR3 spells CASSTRDSPLHF. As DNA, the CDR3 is TGTGCCAGCTCAACCAGGGATTCACCCCTCCACTTT.

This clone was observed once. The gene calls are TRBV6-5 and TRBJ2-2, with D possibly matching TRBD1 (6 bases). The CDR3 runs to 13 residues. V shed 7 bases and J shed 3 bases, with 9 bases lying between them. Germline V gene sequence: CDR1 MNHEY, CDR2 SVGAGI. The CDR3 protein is CASTNRDTGELFF. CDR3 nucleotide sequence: TGTGCCAGCACCAACAGGGACACCGGGGAGCTGTTTTTT.

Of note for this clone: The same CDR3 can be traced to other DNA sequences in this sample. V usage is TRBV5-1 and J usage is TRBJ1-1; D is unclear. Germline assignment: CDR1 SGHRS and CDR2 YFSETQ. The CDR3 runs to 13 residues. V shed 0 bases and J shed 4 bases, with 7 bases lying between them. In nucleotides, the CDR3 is TGCGCCAGCAGCTTGGTATCAGTCACTGAAGCTTTCTTT. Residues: CASSLVSVTEAFF.

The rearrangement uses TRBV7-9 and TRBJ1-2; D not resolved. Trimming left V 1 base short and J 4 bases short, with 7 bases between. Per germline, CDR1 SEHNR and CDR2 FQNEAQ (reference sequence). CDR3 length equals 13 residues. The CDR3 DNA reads TGTGCCAGCAGCTTAGTCCCCAGCTATGGCTACACCTTC. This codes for CASSLVPSYGYTF.

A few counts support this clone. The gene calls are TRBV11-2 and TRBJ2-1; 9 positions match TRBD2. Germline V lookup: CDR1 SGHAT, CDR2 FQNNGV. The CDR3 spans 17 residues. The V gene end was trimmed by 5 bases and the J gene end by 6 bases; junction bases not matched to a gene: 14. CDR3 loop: CASSPRGGASPLNEQFF. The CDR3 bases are TGTGCCAGCAGCCCTCGCGGGGGGGCGAGCCCCCTCAATGAGCAGTTCTTC.

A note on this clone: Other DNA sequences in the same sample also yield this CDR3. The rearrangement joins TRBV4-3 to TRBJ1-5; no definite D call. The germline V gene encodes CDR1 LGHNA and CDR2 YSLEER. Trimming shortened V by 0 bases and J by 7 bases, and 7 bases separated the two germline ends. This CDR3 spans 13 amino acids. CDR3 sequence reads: CASSQDPGQPQHF. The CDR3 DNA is TGCGCCAGCAGCCAAGATCCAGGACAGCCCCAGCATTTT.

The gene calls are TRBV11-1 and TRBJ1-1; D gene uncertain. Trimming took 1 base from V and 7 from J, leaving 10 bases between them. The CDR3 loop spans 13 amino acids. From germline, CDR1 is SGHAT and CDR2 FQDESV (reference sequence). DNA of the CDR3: TGTGCCAGCAGCTTAGGACCAGCTAGTGAAGCTTTCTTT. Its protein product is CASSLGPASEAFF.